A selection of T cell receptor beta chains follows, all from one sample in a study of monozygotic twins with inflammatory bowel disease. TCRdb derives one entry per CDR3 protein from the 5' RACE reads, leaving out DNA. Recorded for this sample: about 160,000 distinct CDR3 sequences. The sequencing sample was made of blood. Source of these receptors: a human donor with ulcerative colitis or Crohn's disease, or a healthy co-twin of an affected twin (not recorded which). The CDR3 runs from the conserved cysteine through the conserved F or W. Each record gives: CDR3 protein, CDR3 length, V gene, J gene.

CDR3 protein: CAIRSGSMTGELFF
CDR3 length: 14
V gene: TRBV28
J gene: TRBJ2-2

CDR3 protein: CASSLIGNAGYTF
CDR3 length: 13
V gene: TRBV5-1
J gene: TRBJ1-2

CDR3 protein: CASSTTQADTQYF
CDR3 length: 13
V gene: TRBV5-1
J gene: TRBJ2-3

CDR3 protein: CASRPRGPQGNTEAFF
CDR3 length: 16
V gene: TRBV12-2
J gene: TRBJ1-1

CDR3 protein: CATSPPGQGEQFF
CDR3 length: 13
V gene: TRBV24-1
J gene: TRBJ2-1

CDR3 protein: CSVDRGAGTDTQYF
CDR3 length: 14
V gene: TRBV29-1
J gene: TRBJ2-3

CDR3 protein: CASSITNYNEQFF
CDR3 length: 13
V gene: TRBV7-8
J gene: TRBJ2-1

CDR3 protein: CASSPGIAGGNEQFF
CDR3 length: 15
V gene: TRBV18
J gene: TRBJ2-1

CDR3 protein: CASSLAGVNEQYF
CDR3 length: 13
V gene: TRBV4-3
J gene: TRBJ2-7

CDR3 protein: CASSSLIGLLAFF
CDR3 length: 13
V gene: TRBV27
J gene: TRBJ1-1

CDR3 protein: CASSLGTSLSNTGELFF
CDR3 length: 17
V gene: TRBV4-3
J gene: TRBJ2-2

CDR3 protein: CASSFGRNTGELFF
CDR3 length: 14
V gene: TRBV7-3
J gene: TRBJ2-2

CDR3 protein: CASSSGMAQGVLTDTQYF
CDR3 length: 18
V gene: TRBV5-1
J gene: TRBJ2-3

CDR3 protein: CASSYQRGRTDTQYF
CDR3 length: 15
V gene: TRBV6-5
J gene: TRBJ2-3

CDR3 protein: CAISGQGALNYGYTF
CDR3 length: 15
V gene: TRBV10-3
J gene: TRBJ1-2

CDR3 protein: CASSMPQQNTEAFF
CDR3 length: 14
V gene: TRBV19
J gene: TRBJ1-1

CDR3 protein: CASSLAFVRYNEQFF
CDR3 length: 15
V gene: TRBV5-1
J gene: TRBJ2-1

CDR3 protein: CASGTDSTYEQYF
CDR3 length: 13
V gene: TRBV5-6
J gene: TRBJ2-7

CDR3 protein: CASRFDIRYEQYF
CDR3 length: 13
V gene: TRBV5-1
J gene: TRBJ2-7